The source of this T cell receptor (beta chain) is a study of T cells in localized non-small cell lung cancer. The trim removed 6 bases at V and 4 bases at J, leaving 3 bases unmatched. This CDR3 is built from 13 residues. Germline V CDR1 and CDR2: MNHGY, SAAAGT. Whole-study results and caveats: Maximal T cell clonality occurred in uninvolved adjacent lung, with tumor ranking below it.

Profiled with immunoSEQ multiplex PCR; TCRdb holds only in-frame clones, not every one. The data show roughly 1,600 clones, approximately 35% seen once. In this sample, this clone is medium-sized. Its antigen is not known. The sequences come from lung tumor tissue, collected before any cancer treatment. This TCR was sampled from a male donor at least 60 years old with stage III squamous cell lung carcinoma. The chain has TRBV6-8 and TRBJ2-3, with 8 bases that match TRBD2. CDR3 DNA sequence: TGTGCCAGCAGGGAGACTAGCGCAGATACGCAGTATTTT. Protein: CASRETSADTQYF.